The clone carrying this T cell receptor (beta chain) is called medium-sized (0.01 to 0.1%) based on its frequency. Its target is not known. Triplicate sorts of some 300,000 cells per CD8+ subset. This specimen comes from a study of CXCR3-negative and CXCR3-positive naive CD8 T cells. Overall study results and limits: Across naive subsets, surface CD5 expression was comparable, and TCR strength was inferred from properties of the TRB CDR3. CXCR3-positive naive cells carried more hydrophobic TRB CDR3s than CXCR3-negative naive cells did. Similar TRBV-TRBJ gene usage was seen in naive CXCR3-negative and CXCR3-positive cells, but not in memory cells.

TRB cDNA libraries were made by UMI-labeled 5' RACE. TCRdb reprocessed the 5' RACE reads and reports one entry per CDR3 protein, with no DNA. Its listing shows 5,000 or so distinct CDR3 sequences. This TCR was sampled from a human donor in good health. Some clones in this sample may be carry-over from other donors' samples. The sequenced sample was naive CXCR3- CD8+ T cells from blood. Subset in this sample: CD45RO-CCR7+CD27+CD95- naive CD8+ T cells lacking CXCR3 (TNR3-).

The CDR3 is CASSGTGGYEQYF. The V call is TRBV7-9, the J call TRBJ2-7; TCRdb picks TRBD1, but there is no DNA to check that call. This CDR3 spans 13 amino acids. The V gene's germline CDR1 is SEHNR and CDR2 FQNEAQ (reference sequence).